Here is one T cell receptor (beta chain) with its context. Its specificity is unknown. This sample stems from a study of cytomegalovirus exposure and HLA in healthy donors. Study results and caveats: A later analysis linked a missense DCLRE1C variant to TCR beta V- and J-gene trimming. The presence/absence work took it that sequencing depth was about the same across donors. TCR beta sequences reportedly predicted most subjects' HLA-A and HLA-B alleles accurately.

Germline V CDR1 and CDR2: LGHNA, YSLEER. This CDR3 region has 16 residues. J gave up 4 bases and V 3 bases, and 8 bases lay outside the gene matches. The PCR employed 60 Vbeta primers together with 13 Jbeta primers. TCRdb's table, derived via immunoSEQ multiplex PCR, lists solely in-frame clones and lacks some. Of about 100,000 clones in the sample, approximately 80% are singletons; the top ten hold about 0.71%. This TCR derives from a woman in her fifties or sixties in good health and CMV-seronegative. The chain has TRBV4-3 and TRBJ2-1, with 8 bases aligning to TRBD2. Sequencing was done on a sample of PBMCs. CDR3 in amino acids: CASSQWTSYSYNEQFF. Here the CDR3 DNA reads TGCGCCAGCAGCCAGTGGACTAGCTATTCATACAATGAGCAGTTCTTC.